The entry below gives a single T cell receptor (beta chain) sequence along with its context. The antigen remains undetermined. The length of the CDR3 is 15 residues. Germline lookup yields CDR1 SEHNR and CDR2 FQNEAQ (reference sequence). Trimming pared 2 bases from V and 0 bases from J, leaving 7 bases between. Clones were sequenced by immunoSEQ multiplex PCR, and TCRdb holds only the in-frame ones, with some missing. Of about 80,000 clones listed, 75% to 85% are singletons. This sample stems from a study of cytotoxic CD8 clonotypes in ibrutinib-treated CLL. Background on the study: Within the patient group, eleven to twelve were relapsed/refractory and fewer than 16 treatment-naive, and around 17 were IGHV unmutated.

Study results and caveats: Different sampling times were used for sustained-remission and progressing patients. Baseline levels of clonality went above those of age-matched healthy donors and moved with circulating CD8+ T-cell counts.

This rearrangement joins TRBV7-9 to TRBJ1-4; D gene uncertain. The source material was PBMCs, sampled after 12 months of ibrutinib treatment. This clonotype was sampled from a human donor with chronic lymphocytic leukemia. In DNA form, the CDR3 reads TGTGCCAGCAGCTTACTTACTGCAACTAATGAAAAACTGTTTTTT. Amino acids: CASSLLTATNEKLFF.